The 23 T cell receptor beta chains below all came from one sample that was sequenced in a study of shared clonotypes between healthy human individuals. Method: immunoSEQ multiplex PCR; TCRdb's copy keeps in-frame clones and lacks some. Among over a million clones listed, roughly 96% were seen once. The sequenced sample consisted of naive CD4+ T cells sorted from blood. Subset described: CD45RA+ positively selected. These TCRs come from a man aged 30-40 years in good health.

CDR3 nucleotides: TGTGCCAGCAGTGAAAGGGTGGACTTTTTTGAGTCCTACGAGCAGTACTTC. Translated: CASSERVDFFESYEQYF. The V gene is TRBV6-1, the J gene TRBJ2-7; tentatively, D is TRBD2 (5 bases). Germline V CDR1 and CDR2: MNHNS, SASEGT. The CDR3 has 17 amino acids. Trimming pared 2 bases from V and 1 base from J, leaving 18 bases between.

This chain links TRBV10-3 with TRBJ2-3; D could derive from TRBD1 or TRBD2 (5 bases each). CDR1 is ENHRY and CDR2 is SYGVKD in the germline V gene. V lost 0 bases and J lost 5, with 18 bases in between. CDR3 size: 17 residues. The CDR3 reads CAISESEVRDRKDTQYF. The DNA for the CDR3 is TGTGCCATCAGTGAGTCAGAGGTCAGGGACCGAAAAGATACGCAGTATTTT.

Written as DNA, the CDR3 is TGTGCCAGCAGCGTTAATAGCGGGAGGGCCGGTGATACGCAGTATTTT. It encodes CASSVNSGRAGDTQYF. The chain recombines TRBV7-2 with TRBJ2-3; 11 bases agree with TRBD2. The CDR3 runs 16 residues. After removal of 5 bases from V and 6 bases from J, the junction contained 10 bases not matched to a gene. CDR1 is SGHTA, CDR2 FQGNSA, per germline.

The chain employs TRBV27 and TRBJ2-7, with D perhaps being TRBD1 or TRBD2 (5 bases each). The CDR3 is 14 amino acids. The V end was cut by 5 bases, the J end by 2 bases, with 13 bases between. Germline V gene sequence: CDR1 MNHEY, CDR2 SMNVEV (reference sequence). The CDR3 loop reads CASSIPGSPYEQYF. For the CDR3, the DNA is TGTGCCAGCAGTATTCCAGGGAGCCCCTACGAGCAGTACTTC.

The rearrangement links TRBV28 to TRBJ1-5, with no clear D. Trimming cost V 7 bases and J 0 bases, with 4 bases left between them. The CDR3 contains 12 residues. Germline-derived CDR1 and CDR2 are MDHEN and SYDVKM. The CDR3 loop reads CASNDSNQPQHF. The CDR3 region has the DNA TGTGCCAGCAACGATAGCAATCAGCCCCAGCATTTT.

This chain uses TRBV5-4 with TRBJ2-3; D is undetermined. The CDR3 consists of 14 residues. The V gene lost 3 bases and the J gene lost 6 bases, with 14 bases spanning the gap. CDR1 and CDR2 (germline): SGHNT, YYREEE (reference sequence). CDR3 protein: CASSSPELSDTQYF. The CDR3 region has the DNA TGTGCCAGCAGCTCCCCCGAACTGTCCGATACGCAGTATTTT. The entire variable domain, with the rest obtained from reference TRBV5-4 and TRBJ2-3, is as follows: ETGVTQSPTHLIKTRGQQVTLRCSSQSGHNTVSWYQQALGQGPQFIFQYYREEENGRGNFPPRFSGLQFPNYSSELNVNALELDDSALYLCASSSPELSDTQYFGPGTRLTVL.

The rearrangement links TRBV29-1 to TRBJ2-3; 13 nucleotides line up with TRBD2. V gave up 4 bases and J gave up 2 bases; unmatched junction bases: 3. The CDR3 covers 15 residues. Per germline, CDR1 SQVTM and CDR2 ANQGSEA. CDR3 bases: TGCAGCGTTGGGACTAGCGGGAGCGACACAGATACGCAGTATTTT. Translation gives CSVGTSGSDTDTQYF.

The chain has TRBV19 and TRBJ2-7, with 13 bases lining up with TRBD2. The CDR3 covers 16 residues. V was pared by 4 bases and J by 3 bases, with 6 bases of the junction left unmatched. Germline CDR1 LNHDA, CDR2 SQIVND (reference sequence). CDR3 sequence reads: CASSRRLAGGNYEQYF. The DNA for the CDR3 is TGTGCCAGTAGTAGGAGACTAGCGGGAGGCAACTACGAGCAGTACTTC.

Regarding this clone: Other nucleotide sequences in the sample specify the same CDR3. This sequence joins TRBV6-6 and TRBJ2-7; 8 bases are shared with TRBD1. The CDR3 covers 15 residues. V shed 4 bases, J shed 1 base, and the junction held 6 bases outside the gene matches. The germline V gene encodes CDR1 MNHNY and CDR2 SVGAGI (reference sequence). The CDR3, as DNA: TGTGCCAGCAGTTCCCGACAGGGGCGTTCCTACGAGCAGTACTTC. This codes for CASSSRQGRSYEQYF.

This sequence joins TRBV4-3 and TRBJ1-6, with 7 bases identical to TRBD1. Germline V gene data show CDR1 as LGHNA and CDR2 as YSLEER. The CDR3 runs 14 residues. V was clipped by 4 bases and J by 5 bases; unmatched bases: 2. Written as DNA, the CDR3 is TGCGCCAGCAGCCTAGACAGGGATAATTCACCCCTCCACTTT. Protein: CASSLDRDNSPLHF.

V is TRBV5-4 and J is TRBJ1-1; D may be TRBD1 (6 bases). Germline assignment: CDR1 SGHNT and CDR2 YYREEE (reference sequence). Trimming shortened V by 2 bases and J by 5 bases, and 10 bases separated the two germline ends. CDR3 length: 13 amino acids. CDR3 DNA sequence: TGTGCCAGCAGCTTAACAGGGAGGACTGAAGCTTTCTTT. This codes for CASSLTGRTEAFF.

Here the CDR3 reads CASSPPWGGGYTF. The CDR3 DNA reads TGTGCCAGCAGCCCGCCGTGGGGAGGTGGCTACACCTTC. V and J are TRBV5-6 and TRBJ1-2; D gene unclear. This CDR3 spans 13 amino acids. Germline CDR1 SGHDT, CDR2 YYEEEE. V gave up 4 bases and J gave up 7 bases, with 14 bases separating them.

The V call is TRBV19, the J call TRBJ2-2, with D tentatively TRBD2 (5 bases). Per germline, CDR1 LNHDA and CDR2 SQIVND (reference sequence). The CDR3 runs to 13 residues. Between the trimmed V and J ends, which lost 4 bases and 6 bases, there was a span of 9 bases. CDR3 protein: CASSRERPGELFF. The CDR3 region has the DNA TGTGCCAGTAGTAGGGAGCGTCCCGGGGAGCTGTTTTTT. The variable domain in full, completed from reference TRBV19 and TRBJ2-2, reads DGGITQSPKYLFRKEGQNVTLSCEQNLNHDAMYWYRQDPGQGLRLIYYSQIVNDFQKGDIAEGYSVSREKKESFPLTVTSAQKNPTAFYLCASSRERPGELFFGEGSRLTVL.

The J gene is TRBJ2-7, the V gene TRBV27, with 9 bases fitting TRBD2. Germline assignment: CDR1 MNHEY and CDR2 SMNVEV (reference sequence). The V segment lost 7 bases and the J segment 7 bases; nucleotides outside the gene matches: 14. The CDR3 contains 15 residues. CDR3 protein: CASTPGRTSVEEQYF. The CDR3 region has the DNA TGTGCCAGCACCCCGGGGAGGACTAGCGTAGAAGAGCAGTACTTC.

The chain carries TRBV18 and TRBJ1-2; 10 bases agree with TRBD1. Per the germline V gene, CDR1 is KGHSH and CDR2 is LQKENI. J lost 6 bases, V lost 4 bases, and 11 bases had no gene match. The CDR3 has 16 residues. The CDR3 sequence: CASSLTETGGPDGYTF. As DNA, the CDR3 is TGTGCCAGCTCACTTACGGAGACAGGGGGCCCGGATGGCTACACCTTC. Drawing the rest from reference TRBV18 and TRBJ1-2, the complete variable domain is NAGVMQNPRHLVRRRGQEARLRCSPMKGHSHVYWYRQLPEEGLKFMVYLQKENIIDESGMPKERFSAEFPKEGPSILRIQQVVRGDSAAYFCASSLTETGGPDGYTFGSGTRLTVV.

The chain employs TRBV28 and TRBJ1-2; TRBD1 agrees at 8 bases. Germline lookup yields CDR1 MDHEN and CDR2 SYDVKM. CDR3 length equals 14 residues. The V segment lost 3 bases and the J segment 6 bases; nucleotides outside the gene matches: 6. CDR3 in amino acids: CASSFIGRGHGYTF. The CDR3 DNA sequence: TGTGCCAGCAGTTTTATAGGCAGGGGGCATGGCTACACCTTC.

V and J are TRBV5-1 and TRBJ1-1; TRBD1 agrees at 12 bases. The ends lost 3 bases at V and 6 bases at J; junction bases unmatched: 9. Germline CDR1 reads SGHRS; CDR2 reads YFSETQ. This CDR3 region has 16 residues. As DNA, the CDR3 is TGCGCCAGCAGCTGGGGACAGGGGGCCAGTAGGGCTGAAGCTTTCTTT. Residues: CASSWGQGASRAEAFF. Using reference TRBV5-1 and TRBJ1-1 for the parts outside the CDR3, the full variable domain is KAGVTQTPRYLIKTRGQQVTLSCSPISGHRSVSWYQQTPGQGLQFLFEYFSETQRNKGNFPGRFSGRQFSNSRSEMNVSTLELGDSALYLCASSWGQGASRAEAFFGQGTRLTVV.

The chain recombines TRBV27 with TRBJ2-1; 8 positions agree with TRBD2. The CDR3 covers 20 residues. Germline lookup yields CDR1 MNHEY and CDR2 SMNVEV (reference sequence). V gave up 6 bases and J gave up 6 bases; unmatched junction bases: 25. The CDR3 DNA reads as TGTGCCAGCAGGGGATGGGGCAAGCGGGAGAGTGGGAGCCCGGGCAATGAGCAGTTCTTC. Residues: CASRGWGKRESGSPGNEQFF.

The chain combines TRBV18 with TRBJ2-3, with 7 bases that match TRBD2. From germline, CDR1 is KGHSH and CDR2 LQKENI. The J segment lost 3 bases and the V segment lost 4 bases, leaving 4 bases of the junction unmatched. The CDR3 runs to 14 residues. The CDR3 region has the DNA TGTGCCAGCTCACGGGACTACCAGACAGATACGCAGTATTTT. Protein: CASSRDYQTDTQYF.

V usage is TRBV5-1 and J usage is TRBJ2-7; 13 bases match TRBD2. Germline CDR1 SGHRS, CDR2 YFSETQ. V shed 1 base, J shed 9 bases, and the junction held 7 bases outside the gene matches. The CDR3 loop spans 15 amino acids. For the CDR3, the DNA is TGCGCCAGCAGCTTGCCCGGACTAGCGGGAGATGTGCAGTACTTC. Translated: CASSLPGLAGDVQYF.

This chain connects TRBV2 to TRBJ1-4, with D perhaps TRBD1 (5 bases). Trimming removed 3 bases from V and 3 bases from J, with 17 bases in between. Germline CDR1 SNHLY, CDR2 FYNNEI. This CDR3 comprises 17 residues. The DNA for the CDR3 is TGTGCCAGCAGTGATTGGGGCAGGGCGGGAGCTAATGAAAAACTGTTTTTT. This translates into CASSDWGRAGANEKLFF.

The genes are TRBV5-1 and TRBJ2-1; TRBD1 might be the D (5 bases). Germline V CDR1 and CDR2: SGHRS, YFSETQ. Trimming stripped 0 bases from V and 8 bases from J, with 9 bases between. There are 13 residues in the CDR3. The CDR3 protein is CASSLETVHEQFF. The CDR3 DNA sequence: TGCGCCAGCAGCTTGGAGACAGTGCATGAGCAGTTCTTC.

The CDR3 loop reads CASSLSPLGETQYF. DNA of the CDR3: TGTGCCAGCAGCTTATCCCCTCTGGGGGAGACCCAGTACTTC. This chain uses TRBV5-4 with TRBJ2-5; D not certain. Trimming took 2 bases from V and 5 from J, leaving 13 bases between them. CDR3 length: 14 residues. Germline CDR1 and CDR2: SGHNT and YYREEE (reference sequence).